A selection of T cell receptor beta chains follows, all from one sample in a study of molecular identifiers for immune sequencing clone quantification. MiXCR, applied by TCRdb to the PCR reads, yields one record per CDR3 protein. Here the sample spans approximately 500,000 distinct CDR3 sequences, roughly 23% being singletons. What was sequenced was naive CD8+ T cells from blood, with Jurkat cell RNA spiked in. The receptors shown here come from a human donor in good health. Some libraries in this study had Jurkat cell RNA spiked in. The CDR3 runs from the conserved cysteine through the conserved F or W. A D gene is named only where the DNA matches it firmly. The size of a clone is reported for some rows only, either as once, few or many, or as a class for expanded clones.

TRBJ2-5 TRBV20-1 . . CSARDVVGGQWAPQETQYF TGCAGTGCTAGAGATGTGGTTGGAGGGCAGTGGGCCCCACAAGAGACCCAGTACTTC
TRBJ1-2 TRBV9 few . CASSVDSPYYGYTF TGTGCCAGCAGCGTGGACAGCCCTTACTATGGCTACACCTTC
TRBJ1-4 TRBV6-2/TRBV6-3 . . CASSYSNQNEKLFF TGTGCCAGCAGTTACTCGAACCAGAATGAAAAACTGTTTTTT
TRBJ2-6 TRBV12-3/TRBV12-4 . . CASSPLQVRAVSGANVLTF TGTGCCAGCAGTCCGCTACAGGTGAGAGCCGTCTCTGGGGCCAACGTCCTGACTTTC
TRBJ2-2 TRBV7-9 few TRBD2 CASSSGRAPTGELFF TGTGCCAGCAGCTCCGGGAGGGCCCCCACCGGGGAGCTGTTTTTT
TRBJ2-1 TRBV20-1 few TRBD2 CSARPRLAGVSYNEQFF TGCAGTGCTAGACCCCGGCTAGCGGGTGTCTCCTACAATGAGCAGTTCTTC
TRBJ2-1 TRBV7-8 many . CASSLEPNSYNEQFF TGTGCCAGCAGCTTAGAGCCTAACTCCTACAATGAGCAGTTCTTC
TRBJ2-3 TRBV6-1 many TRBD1 CASSEARDRHPDTQYF TGTGCCAGCAGTGAAGCTAGGGACAGGCATCCCGATACGCAGTATTTT
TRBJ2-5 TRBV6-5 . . CASSYWGGPERYQETQYF TGTGCCAGCAGTTACTGGGGAGGACCTGAACGGTACCAAGAGACCCAGTACTTC
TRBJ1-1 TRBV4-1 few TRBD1 CASSQQGATEAFF TGCGCCAGCAGCCAGCAGGGGGCCACTGAAGCTTTCTTT
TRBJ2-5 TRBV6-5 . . CTSSYSEGHETQYF TGTACCAGCAGTTACTCTGAAGGGCACGAGACCCAGTACTTC
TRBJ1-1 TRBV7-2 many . CASSFRHSEAFF TGTGCCAGCAGCTTTAGACACTCAGAAGCTTTCTTT
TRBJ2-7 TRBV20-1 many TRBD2 CSARGLAGGIEQYF TGCAGTGCTAGAGGACTAGCGGGAGGAATCGAGCAGTACTTC
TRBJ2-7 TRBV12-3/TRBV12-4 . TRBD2 CASTHSGTSVYEQYF TGTGCCAGCACCCACTCCGGGACTAGCGTCTACGAGCAGTACTTC
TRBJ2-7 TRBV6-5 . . CASSYSPGVHEQYF TGTGCCAGCAGTTACTCTCCAGGGGTCCACGAGCAGTACTTC
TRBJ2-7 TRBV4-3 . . CANSQGMGNTYEQYF TGCGCCAACAGCCAAGGTATGGGTAATACCTACGAGCAGTACTTC
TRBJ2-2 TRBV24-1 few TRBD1 CATSELTGMTGELFF TGTGCCACCAGTGAGCTGACAGGGATGACCGGGGAGCTGTTTTTT
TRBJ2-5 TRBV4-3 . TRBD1 CASSQEGAGGETRYF TGCGCCAGCAGCCAAGAAGGGGCAGGGGGAGAGACCCGGTACTTC
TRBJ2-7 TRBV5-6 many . CASSLGEDEQYF TGTGCCAGCAGCTTGGGAGAGGACGAGCAGTACTTC
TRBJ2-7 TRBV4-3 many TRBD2 CASSQEVSGRAYEQYF TGCGCCAGCAGCCAAGAGGTTAGCGGGAGGGCTTACGAGCAGTACTTC
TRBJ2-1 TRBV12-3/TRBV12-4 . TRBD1 CASSPRDRYNEQFF TGTGCCAGCAGTCCCCGGGACAGATACAATGAGCAGTTCTTC
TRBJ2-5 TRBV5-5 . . CASSFLIQETQYF TGTGCCAGCAGCTTCCTTATCCAAGAGACCCAGTACTTC
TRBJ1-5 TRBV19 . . CASSVEMGRHSNQPQHF TGTGCCAGTAGTGTTGAAATGGGACGGCATAGCAATCAGCCCCAGCATTTT
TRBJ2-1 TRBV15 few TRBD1 CATSRVGQGAHEQFF TGTGCCACCAGCAGAGTTGGGCAGGGGGCCCATGAGCAGTTCTTC
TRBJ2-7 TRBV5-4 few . CASSILGEVDNEQYF TGTGCCAGCAGCATCCTAGGGGAGGTCGACAACGAGCAGTACTTC
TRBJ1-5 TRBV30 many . CAWSPPGSNQPQHF TGTGCCTGGAGTCCCCCGGGTTCTAATCAGCCCCAGCATTTT
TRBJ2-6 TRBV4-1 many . CASSQGALPGANVLTF TGCGCCAGCAGCCAGGGGGCTCTTCCTGGGGCCAACGTCCTGACTTTC
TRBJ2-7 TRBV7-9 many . CASVDTRHLSSYEQYF TGTGCCAGCGTGGATACGAGGCACCTGAGCTCCTACGAGCAGTACTTC
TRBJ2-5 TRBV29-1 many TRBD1 CSVEDPIDGTGLKTSQETQYF TGCAGCGTTGAAGATCCAATCGACGGGACAGGGTTAAAGACCTCCCAGGAGACCCAGTACTTC
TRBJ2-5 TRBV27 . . CASSPEPGPRGTQYF TGTGCCAGCAGCCCCGAGCCCGGGCCGAGGGGGACCCAGTACTTC
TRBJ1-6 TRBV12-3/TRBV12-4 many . CASSPEISSYNSPLHF TGTGCCAGCAGCCCTGAAATTAGCTCCTATAATTCACCCCTCCACTTT
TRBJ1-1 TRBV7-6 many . CASGSEMNTEAFF TGTGCTTCAGGGTCCGAGATGAACACTGAAGCTTTCTTT
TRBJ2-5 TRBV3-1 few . CASSQGGNTETQYF TGTGCCAGCAGCCAGGGAGGTAATACGGAGACCCAGTACTTC
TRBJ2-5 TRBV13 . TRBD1 CASSLTGVYETQYF TGTGCCAGCAGCTTGACAGGGGTCTACGAGACCCAGTACTTC
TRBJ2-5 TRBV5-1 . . CASSLSTGLRQETQYF TGCGCCAGCAGCCTATCTACAGGGTTGCGCCAAGAGACCCAGTACTTC
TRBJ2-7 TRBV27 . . CASSLGPRGTGLSYEQYF TGTGCCAGCAGTTTGGGTCCGCGGGGGACAGGCCTCTCCTACGAGCAGTACTTC
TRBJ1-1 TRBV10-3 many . CAISESGGDTEAFF TGTGCCATCAGTGAGTCAGGGGGAGACACTGAAGCTTTCTTT
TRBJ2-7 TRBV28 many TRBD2 CASSSLRAGGYHEQYF TGTGCCAGCAGTTCCCTCCGGGCGGGAGGGTACCACGAGCAGTACTTC
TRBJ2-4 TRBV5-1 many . CASSPGQIELAKNIQYF TGCGCCAGCAGCCCCGGACAGATTGAACTAGCCAAAAACATTCAGTACTTC
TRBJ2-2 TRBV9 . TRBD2 CASSSDGAGGYSGELFF TGTGCCAGCAGCTCCGACGGCGCGGGGGGGTATTCCGGGGAGCTGTTTTTT
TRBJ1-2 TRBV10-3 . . CAISESGAVANYGYTF TGTGCCATCAGTGAGAGTGGGGCCGTAGCTAACTATGGCTACACCTTC
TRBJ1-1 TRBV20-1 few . CSARDTPRTTEAFF TGCAGTGCTAGAGACACCCCTAGGACGACTGAAGCTTTCTTT